This TCR beta chain came from a study of somatic mutations in cytotoxic T cells in rheumatoid arthritis. Overall study results and limits: Unlike healthy controls, rheumatoid arthritis patients had CD8+ clonality that increased with age.

A remark on this clone: Antigen: not known.

Researchers isolated CD4+ and CD8+ cells by positive magnetic bead selection and then checked their purity by flow cytometry. This table comes from immunoSEQ multiplex PCR, and its TCRdb copy is limited to in-frame clones, with some not included. The data contain approximately 30,000 clones, 75% to 85% of them singletons. What was sequenced was CD8+ T cells sorted from blood. The clonotype originates from an adult with rheumatoid arthritis.

This CDR3 is CASSVAGTMNTEAFF. Here the CDR3 DNA reads TGTGCCAGCAGCGTAGCCGGCACCATGAACACTGAAGCTTTCTTT. The chain uses TRBV9 and TRBJ1-1; no clear D. Trimming pared 0 bases from V and 0 bases from J, leaving 9 bases between. The germline CDR1 and CDR2 sequences are SGDLS and YYNGEE. The CDR3 runs 15 residues.